This note documents a single T cell receptor (beta chain) sequence. This clonotype was seen ten or more times. The antigen this receptor binds is unknown. There are no base qualities to consult, and no much larger clone falls within one base. The CDR3 has 14 amino acids, counting the end cysteine and phenylalanine. Of the read, only the CDR3 DNA is kept; its 42 bases are in frame from base 1. CDR1 is given as MNHNS and CDR2 as SASEGT, both from the germline V gene. V sheds 6 bases and J sheds 2 bases, leaving 12 bases between their ends. Set within a cohort of healthcare workers in London, UK, this nested case-control study involved weekly PCR testing of nasopharyngeal swabs along with blood sampling. Healthcare workers were recruited between 23 and 31 March 2020, during the week of the UK lockdown, and were followed weekly for up to about 15 weeks. Libraries were made using 5' RACE. Reads for this sample came from a NextSeq 500. In the TCR library protocol, unique molecular identifiers were attached to individual cDNA molecules to correct for PCR bias and sequencing error. Sequencing covered both TCR alpha and beta chains, and within each sample the abundances of alpha and beta sequences were tightly co-correlated. Processing in the source paper ran as follows. Decombinator V4 was used to annotate TCR sequences for V gene, J gene and CDR3. Expanded TCRs were defined as changing significantly between any two time points under a Poisson model with p below 0.0001. Abundances of TCRs were expressed as counts per million after normalisation to the total number of TCRs sequenced in each sample. MAIT TCRs were defined by TRAV1-2 paired with TRAJ12, TRAJ20 or TRAJ33, and iNKT TCRs by TRAV10 paired with TRAJ18. VDJdb, accessed 1 November 2021, was searched for CMV, EBV and SARS-CoV-2 annotated TCRs, excluding TCRs annotated for multiple antigens. The raw public data were reprocessed by TCRdb itself: fastp quality trimming at Q25, MiXCR clonotype calling, in-frame beta chains only. Each record represents a unique CDR3 protein, reported with the most common genes and DNA among its rows. TCRdb's processing, not the authors' own work, is the source of the V and J calls. The sample table holds approximately 76,000 distinct CDR3 sequences, of which around 15% were seen once. Of the sample, 3% to 3.5% is held by the ten largest clones.

This record belongs to a study of early T cells in non-severe SARS-CoV-2 infection (dated by TCRdb to the early 2020s). Background on the whole study: TCR sequencing used bulk RNA from unsorted whole blood, so alpha and beta chains could not be paired.

Overall study results and their limits: VDJdb matching was skewed toward anti-spike CD8 responses, so virus-specific expansions were likely underestimated and private and CD4 specificities were missed.

The sequence links TRBV6-1 to TRBJ2-3; TRBD1 is a weak D gene call, 6 bases matching. Sample: whole blood. This TCR was recovered from an adult who was a healthcare worker with PCR-confirmed SARS-CoV-2 infection or an uninfected control (not recorded which). The DNA is as follows: TGTGCCAGCAGAACTACAGGGAACACAGATACGCAGTATTTT. This gives the protein CASRTTGNTDTQYF.